The 25 T cell receptor beta chains below all came from one sample that was sequenced in a study of blood T cell repertoires in COVID-19. Profiled with immunoSEQ multiplex PCR; TCRdb holds only in-frame clones, not every one. The table shows 150,000 to 200,000 clones, with 70% to 90% occurring only once. The sample comprised peripheral blood. The receptor set was obtained from a man aged 50 to 60 with active or convalescent COVID-19.

The chain joins TRBV24-1 to TRBJ2-2, with 10 nucleotides matching TRBD1. The ends lost 3 bases at V and 0 bases at J; junction bases unmatched: 6. The germline CDR1 and CDR2 sequences are KGHDR and SFDVKD. The CDR3 extends over 18 amino acids. CDR3 region: CATSDTAGTGANTGELFF. CDR3 DNA: TGTGCCACCAGTGATACCGCCGGGACAGGGGCGAACACCGGGGAGCTGTTTTTT.

This chain joins TRBV5-1 and TRBJ1-1, with a possible D match to TRBD1 (5 bases). There are 15 residues in the CDR3. Per the germline V gene, CDR1 is SGHRS and CDR2 is YFSETQ. The V end lost 0 bases, the J end lost 1 base, and 10 bases lay between the germline ends. The CDR3: CASSLEGYSNTEAFF. The DNA for the CDR3 is TGCGCCAGCAGCTTGGAGGGGTATTCGAACACTGAAGCTTTCTTT.

The rearrangement links TRBV19 to TRBJ2-7; perhaps TRBD1 as D (5 bases). V was shortened by 3 bases and J by 2 bases, with 11 bases between the two germline ends. The CDR3 is 14 amino acids. Per the germline V gene, CDR1 is LNHDA and CDR2 is SQIVND (reference sequence). The CDR3 region is CASSMNRRTYEQYF. The CDR3 DNA follows: TGTGCCAGTAGTATGAACAGGAGAACCTACGAGCAGTACTTC.

This clone was observed a handful of times. The chain links TRBV5-1 to TRBJ1-1; no firm D call. Germline V gene sequence: CDR1 SGHRS, CDR2 YFSETQ. The length of the CDR3 is 14 residues. Trimming pared 5 bases from V and 1 base from J, leaving 12 bases between. The DNA of the CDR3 is TGCGCCAGCAGGGAAAGAGGGTCGAACACTGAAGCTTTCTTT. Its translation is CASRERGSNTEAFF. Using reference TRBV5-1 and TRBJ1-1 for the parts outside the CDR3, the full variable domain is KAGVTQTPRYLIKTRGQQVTLSCSPISGHRSVSWYQQTPGQGLQFLFEYFSETQRNKGNFPGRFSGRQFSNSRSEMNVSTLELGDSALYLCASRERGSNTEAFFGQGTRLTVV.

This chain links TRBV29-1 with TRBJ1-3, with TRBD1 identical over 7 bases. V gave up 6 bases and J gave up 5 bases; unmatched junction bases: 10. This CDR3 is built from 14 residues. Germline V gene data show CDR1 as SQVTM and CDR2 as ANQGSEA. CDR3 region: CSVAQGTDRNTIYF. For the CDR3, the DNA is TGCAGCGTCGCACAGGGGACAGACCGAAACACCATATATTTT.

This chain links TRBV6-4 with TRBJ1-2; 7 bases line up with TRBD1. This CDR3 contains 15 residues. The germline V gene has CDR1 MRHNA and CDR2 SNTAGT. J gave up 3 bases and V 6 bases, and 10 bases lay outside the gene matches. As DNA, the CDR3 is TGTGCCAGCAGGCGGGACAGCACCAGCTACTATGGCTACACCTTC. This gives the protein CASRRDSTSYYGYTF.

The rearrangement joins TRBV5-1 to TRBJ2-7; TRBD1 is a possible D gene (5 bases). The CDR3 consists of 13 residues. Germline V gene sequence: CDR1 SGHRS, CDR2 YFSETQ. V gave up 3 bases and J gave up 6 bases, with 13 bases separating them. For the CDR3, the DNA is TGCGCCAGCAGCTGGGGCACCACTGCCGAGCAGTACTTC. It is translated as CASSWGTTAEQYF.

The chain couples TRBV14 to TRBJ2-1, with 7 bases that match TRBD2. The CDR3 is made up of 14 amino acids. Germline CDR1 is SGHDN and CDR2 is FVKESK. Unmatched junction bases numbered 5, after V lost 0 bases and J lost 9 bases. The CDR3 coding sequence is TGTGCCAGCAGCCAAGATCGGGGGGTGAGTGAGCAGTTCTTC. Its protein is CASSQDRGVSEQFF.

This sequence joins TRBV15 and TRBJ2-3; TRBD1 matches 11 bases. The V segment lost 5 bases and the J segment 1 base; nucleotides outside the gene matches: 11. Germline CDR1 reads LNHNV; CDR2 reads YYDKDF (reference sequence). The CDR3 runs 18 residues. CDR3 bases: TGTGCCACCAGCCGCCGGGACAGGGGGGGGTTGGGCACAGATACGCAGTATTTT. It encodes CATSRRDRGGLGTDTQYF.

This chain joins TRBV10-3 and TRBJ1-2, with D possibly being TRBD1 (5 bases). This CDR3 contains 13 residues. CDR1 is ENHRY, CDR2 SYGVKD, per germline. Trimming removed 4 bases from V and 4 bases from J, with 10 bases in between. CDR3 in DNA: TGTGCCATCAGTGTACAGGATTCCTATGGCTACACCTTC. Translation: CAISVQDSYGYTF.

The chain is built from TRBV5-1 and TRBJ1-6; a weak D match, TRBD1 (6 bases). V dropped 5 bases and J dropped 7 bases, with 22 bases sitting between them. CDR1 and CDR2 from the germline V gene are SGHRS and YFSETQ. CDR3 length: 17 residues. The CDR3 coding sequence is TGCGCCAGCAGTTTCCAAGGTCGGACAGCCTTCAATTCACCCCTCCACTTT. Encoded protein: CASSFQGRTAFNSPLHF. The variable domain in full, completed from reference TRBV5-1 and TRBJ1-6, reads KAGVTQTPRYLIKTRGQQVTLSCSPISGHRSVSWYQQTPGQGLQFLFEYFSETQRNKGNFPGRFSGRQFSNSRSEMNVSTLELGDSALYLCASSFQGRTAFNSPLHFGNGTRLTVT.

The V gene is TRBV9, the J gene TRBJ2-2; tentative D call: TRBD1 (6 bases). Trimming cost V 4 bases and J 5 bases, with 21 bases left between them. CDR3 length: 17 residues. CDR1 is SGDLS, CDR2 YYNGEE, per germline. The CDR3 protein is CASSPSKYGQGTGELFF. The DNA of the CDR3 is TGTGCCAGCAGCCCATCCAAATACGGCCAGGGGACCGGGGAGCTGTTTTTT.

This clone was observed a single time. The chain joins TRBV30 to TRBJ1-6; possibly TRBD1 for D (5 bases). Germline V gives CDR1 GTSNPN, CDR2 SVGIG (reference sequence). The germline V and J ends were trimmed by 0 bases and 8 bases, with 8 bases remaining between them. This CDR3 is built from 13 residues. The CDR3 DNA follows: TGTGCCTGGAGTGTAGGAGGGGATTCACCCCTCCACTTT. Its translation: CAWSVGGDSPLHF.

This sequence joins TRBV27 and TRBJ1-2, with 12 nucleotides matching TRBD1. In germline, CDR1 is MNHEY, CDR2 SMNVEV (reference sequence). Trimming cost V 4 bases and J 7 bases; bases outside gene matches: 10. The CDR3 consists of 16 residues. CDR3 sequence reads: CASSSLPGQGASGYTF. As DNA, the CDR3 is TGTGCCAGCAGTTCCCTCCCGGGACAGGGGGCAAGTGGCTACACCTTC.

V is TRBV5-6 and J is TRBJ2-3, with D perhaps TRBD1 (6 bases). V was cut by 10 bases and J by 5 bases, with 17 bases left in between. This CDR3 is built from 13 residues. Germline CDR1 and CDR2: SGHDT and YYEEEE. CDR3: CAVGTILLDTQYF. The CDR3 DNA reads TGTGCCGTAGGGACAATCCTATTAGATACGCAGTATTTT.

CDR3 amino acids: CASSRGQGAYEQYF. CDR3 bases: TGTGCCAGCAGCCGCGGACAGGGGGCCTACGAGCAGTACTTC. The V gene is TRBV7-9, the J gene TRBJ2-7; 10 bases align to TRBD1. Per the germline V gene, CDR1 is SEHNR and CDR2 is FQNEAQ (reference sequence). With V trimmed by 5 bases and J by 2 bases, 3 bases remained unmatched. This CDR3 has 14 amino acids.

This clone was picked up a small number of times. This CDR3 is CASSKDTLAGGTYEQYF. DNA of the CDR3: TGTGCCAGCAGCAAAGATACCCTAGCGGGAGGGACCTACGAGCAGTACTTC. The chain carries TRBV21-1 and TRBJ2-7; no DNA check was done on the table's D call, TRBD2. TRBV21-1 is reported as a pseudogene. The CDR3 is made up of 17 amino acids.

CDR3 residues: CASSPGLALAGELFF. CDR3 bases: TGTGCCAGCTCACCAGGACTAGCCTTGGCCGGGGAGCTGTTTTTT. This chain joins TRBV18 and TRBJ2-2; TRBD2 matches 8 bases. The CDR3 has 15 residues. Trimming took 2 bases from V and 6 from J; bases not matched to a gene: 5. The germline V gene encodes CDR1 KGHSH and CDR2 LQKENI. The complete variable domain, with remaining parts taken from reference TRBV18 and TRBJ2-2, reads NAGVMQNPRHLVRRRGQEARLRCSPMKGHSHVYWYRQLPEEGLKFMVYLQKENIIDESGMPKERFSAEFPKEGPSILRIQQVVRGDSAAYFCASSPGLALAGELFFGEGSRLTVL.

The chain recombines TRBV5-1 with TRBJ2-7, with D hard to call. The CDR3 length is 15 residues. Germline-derived CDR1 and CDR2 are SGHRS and YFSETQ. The V gene lost 0 bases and the J gene lost 3 bases, with 13 bases spanning the gap. The CDR3 sequence is CASSLGDTQSYEQYF. As DNA, the CDR3 is TGCGCCAGCAGCTTGGGTGACACCCAGAGCTACGAGCAGTACTTC.

The chain recombines TRBV30 with TRBJ2-5, with no clear D. Germline CDR1 is GTSNPN and CDR2 is SVGIG (reference sequence). The V end was cut by 3 bases, the J end by 5 bases, with 13 bases between. CDR3 length: 13 residues. CDR3: CAWRSPQVETQYF. For the CDR3, the DNA is TGTGCCTGGAGAAGCCCGCAGGTGGAGACCCAGTACTTC.

As regards this clone: This specimen includes other DNA sequences encoding the same CDR3. The CDR3 DNA follows: TGTGCCAGCAGCTTGGTGGGGGGCTCTGGAAACACCATATATTTT. Residues: CASSLVGGSGNTIYF. The chain joins TRBV5-4 to TRBJ1-3; TRBD1 is a possible D gene (5 bases). V lost 0 bases to trimming and J lost 0 bases, with 7 bases between them. The length of the CDR3 is 15 residues. Germline assignment: CDR1 SGHNT and CDR2 YYREEE (reference sequence).

This clone was observed once. The rearrangement joins TRBV5-1 to TRBJ1-6; possible D gene TRBD1, 5 bases. V dropped 7 bases and J dropped 7 bases, with 15 bases sitting between them. The germline CDR1 and CDR2 sequences are SGHRS and YFSETQ. The CDR3 length is 14 residues. CDR3 nucleotide sequence: TGCGCCAGCGGACCCGACAGAGCGAATTCACCCCTCCACTTT. Residues: CASGPDRANSPLHF.

V and J are TRBV19 and TRBJ2-1; 8 nucleotides agree with TRBD2. This CDR3 comprises 18 residues. Germline-derived CDR1 and CDR2 are LNHDA and SQIVND (reference sequence). The J segment lost 1 base and the V segment lost 4 bases, leaving 12 bases of the junction unmatched. CDR3 bases: TGTGCCAGTAGTAACAGGGCCAGCGGGAGAGGTTCCTACAATGAGCAGTTCTTC. Translated, it gives CASSNRASGRGSYNEQFF.

This clone came up a few times. The J gene is TRBJ2-1, the V gene TRBV6-2 or TRBV6-3; no clear D gene. The CDR3 has 14 amino acids. The germline V and J ends were trimmed by 4 bases and 3 bases, with 10 bases remaining between them. Germline CDR1 MNHEY, CDR2 SVGEGT. The CDR3 spells CASSFQANYNEQFF. The CDR3 nucleotides read TGTGCCAGCAGTTTTCAAGCGAACTACAATGAGCAGTTCTTC.

This clone was counted ten times or more. This sequence joins TRBV7-2 and TRBJ1-1, with 10 bases matching TRBD1. Germline-derived CDR1 and CDR2 are SGHTA and FQGNSA. The CDR3 contains 17 residues. Trimming at V came to 4 bases and at J to 0 bases, leaving 8 bases not matched to a gene. CDR3 DNA sequence: TGTGCCAGCAGCTCCCGGGACAGGGGATTCATGAACACTGAAGCTTTCTTT. It is translated as CASSSRDRGFMNTEAFF.